A selection of T cell receptor beta chains follows, all from one sample in a study of HIV-infected patients and healthy controls. TCRdb independently ran MiXCR on the 5' RACE reads; one entry per CDR3 protein. Among about 9,700 distinct CDR3 sequences, less than 9.5% were seen once, and the ten largest hold roughly 3.4%. The sequenced sample consisted of blood. The receptors were sampled from an adult in good health. The CDR3 runs from the conserved cysteine through the conserved F or W.

TRBV20-1,16,TRBJ1-1,CSARDLRKGANTEAFF
TRBV5-8,13,TRBJ2-5,CASSQKRVETQYF
TRBV4-1,15,TRBJ1-4,CASRKNFLTNEKLFF
TRBV6-1,16,TRBJ1-5,CASSGLTGPSNQPQHF
TRBV20-1,15,TRBJ2-5,CSARDRTVAGETQYF
TRBV12-5,19,TRBJ2-7,CASGLVLQRRDRESYEQYF
TRBV5-6,15,TRBJ1-3,CASSVASWSDNTIYF
TRBV28,16,TRBJ2-1,CASSLGSRATYNEQFF
TRBV18,12,TRBJ1-2,CASSPEQPSYTF
TRBV5-5,13,TRBJ1-4,CASSRFRVEKLFF
TRBV20-1,14,TRBJ1-6,CSARAGSNNSPLHF
TRBV6-1,17,TRBJ2-7,CASSAQGGAGVPREQYF
TRBV20-1,13,TRBJ1-1,CSARTGADTEAFF
TRBV4-1,17,TRBJ2-2,CASSFPGRQGAAGELFF
TRBV18,16,TRBJ2-7,CASSPLTGPHGYEQYF
TRBV30,13,TRBJ1-1,CAWSTGLNTEAFF
TRBV20-1,14,TRBJ1-2,CSARQGAGSYGYTF
TRBV12-3/TRBV12-4,12,TRBJ1-1,CASSRKDTEAFF
TRBV6-5,15,TRBJ1-1,CASRKRGTGPTEAFF
TRBV4-2,15,TRBJ1-5,CASSQGSSLGQPQHF
TRBV12-3/TRBV12-4,15,TRBJ1-4,CASSLGGSPNEKLFF
TRBV29-1,12,TRBJ1-2,CSVEMGDYGYTF
TRBV2,14,TRBJ1-4,CASSDTGSWEKLFF
TRBV5-4,16,TRBJ1-4,CASSLSGRFSNEKLFF
TRBV20-1,15,TRBJ2-3,CSAGTSGGPKDTQYF
TRBV30,14,TRBJ1-2,CAWSVQGLKYGYTF
TRBV12-3/TRBV12-4,14,TRBJ2-7,CASSLGQETYEQYF
TRBV12-3/TRBV12-4,15,TRBJ2-3,CASSRGQGGSDTQYF
TRBV6-1,18,TRBJ1-4,CASSETPTLGTGNEKLFF
TRBV7-2,16,TRBJ2-3,CASSFRGPSSTDTQYF
TRBV11-2,14,TRBJ2-7,CASSPDRELYEQYF
TRBV10-3,14,TRBJ2-3,CAIREQGGGDTQYF
TRBV6-6,14,TRBJ1-1,CASSWWAVNTEAFF